The sequence of this TCR beta chain was determined in a study of cytomegalovirus exposure and HLA in healthy donors. With 60 Vbeta and 13 Jbeta primers, the PCR was carried out. The table came from immunoSEQ multiplex PCR; TCRdb's copy has only in-frame clones and leaves some out. The table records 150,000 to 200,000 clones, less than 80% of them present only once. In the case of this clone: Its antigen is unknown.

The germline CDR1 and CDR2 sequences are SGHTS and YDEGEE. The V and J ends lost 2 bases and 0 bases, in that order; junction bases with no gene match: 4. CDR3 length: 15 amino acids. Overall study findings and caveats: Information on immune exposure was restricted to one variable (CMV serostatus). Prior analysis indicated that the majority of TCR beta V segments exhibited productivity approximately 90% or approximately 30% of the time. Later on, an analysis found that several of the most significant clusters appeared to be linked to common viral pathogens, which included parvovirus B19. A classifier reportedly called cytomegalovirus status with high sensitivity and specificity.

The rearrangement uses TRBV5-8 and TRBJ2-5, with TRBD1 matching over 7 bases. The clonotype was recovered from a woman aged 30 to 39 in good health and CMV-seropositive. The specimen sequenced was PBMCs. CDR3 in amino acids: CASSFGQGDQETQYF. The CDR3 DNA sequence: TGTGCCAGCAGCTTCGGGCAGGGGGACCAAGAGACCCAGTACTTC.